Presented here are 25 T cell receptor beta chains from one specimen sequenced in a study of T cell repertoires in cytomegalovirus infection. Each CDR3 protein gets one entry after TCRdb re-called the reads with MiXCR. The sample shows 800,000 to 950,000 distinct CDR3 sequences, around a third of them seen only once. These TCRs' antigens remain unknown. The sample here was cultured CD8+ T cells from PBMCs, taken from culture after CMV antigen stimulation. These receptors came from a human donor in good health (CMV status not recorded). Some clones in this sample may be carry-over from other donors' samples.

V usage is TRBV23-1 and J usage is TRBJ2-3; D perhaps matches TRBD1 (5 bases). TRBV23-1 is recorded as an ORF, its role being uncertain. This CDR3 region has 15 residues. V was clipped by 2 bases and J by 2 bases, with 11 bases between them. In DNA form, the CDR3 reads TGCGCCAGCAGTCAAGGGTGGGGCCTCACAGATACGCAGTATTTT. It translates to CASSQGWGLTDTQYF.

A note on this clonotype: A read error may explain this, as a much larger clone is one base away. No conserved phenylalanine or tryptophan ends this CDR3, so it is likely a read error. The chain couples TRBV12-3 or TRBV12-4 to TRBJ2-1; 9 bases map to TRBD1. The V and J ends lost 5 bases and 4 bases, in that order; junction bases with no gene match: 15. The CDR3 sequence is 18 residues long. The CDR3 spells CASSPTKFDRGIYNEQFL. The DNA for the CDR3 is TGTGCCAGCAGTCCTACCAAATTCGACAGGGGGATATACAATGAGCAGTTCTTA.

This clonotype was counted ten times or more. The V call is TRBV12-3 or TRBV12-4, the J call TRBJ1-5; TRBD1 aligns across 7 bases. The junction had 3 bases not matched to a gene; V was cut back by 6 bases and J by 4 bases. The length of the CDR3 is 13 residues. In DNA, the CDR3 is TGTGCCAGCAGACAGGGGAAAAATCAGCCCCAGCATTTT. Protein sequence: CASRQGKNQPQHF.

This chain connects TRBV4-3 to TRBJ2-5, with a weak D call TRBD2 (6 bases). The germline V gene has CDR1 LGHNA and CDR2 YSLEER. V lost 5 bases to trimming and J lost 2 bases, with 18 bases between them. This CDR3 has 16 residues. The CDR3 loop is CASSSLVAANQETQYF. As DNA, the CDR3 is TGCGCCAGCAGCTCCTTAGTAGCGGCAAATCAAGAGACCCAGTACTTC.

The rearrangement uses TRBV4-3 and TRBJ1-4; D unclear. Germline CDR1 LGHNA, CDR2 YSLEER. This CDR3 comprises 16 residues. V lost 8 bases and J lost 3, with 19 bases in between. Here the CDR3 DNA reads TGCGCCAGCCGAGCCAAGATGCAAGGAGCTAATGAAAAACTGTTTTTT. Translating gives CASRAKMQGANEKLFF.

The rearrangement joins TRBV12-5 to TRBJ2-7; 11 nucleotides align to TRBD1. This CDR3 spans 17 amino acids. The J segment lost 2 bases and the V segment lost 0 bases, leaving 6 bases of the junction unmatched. Germline V gene lookup returns CDR1 LGHNT and CDR2 FRNRAP. The CDR3 nucleotides read TGTGCTAGTGGTTTGGTACGGGGGGGACAGGGGGCCTACGAGCAGTACTTC. Translated: CASGLVRGGQGAYEQYF.

This chain uses TRBV19 with TRBJ2-1, with 8 nucleotides matching TRBD2. CDR1 and CDR2 from the germline V gene are LNHDA and SQIVND (reference sequence). This CDR3 contains 14 residues. V lost 5 bases to trimming and J lost 6 bases; unmatched junction nucleotides: 6. This chain's CDR3 is CASSLIAGPNEQFF. The DNA of the CDR3 is TGTGCCAGTAGTTTAATAGCGGGGCCCAATGAGCAGTTCTTC.

This clonotype was seen a handful of times. The chain employs TRBV7-2 and TRBJ1-2; D not resolved. Germline CDR1 reads SGHTA; CDR2 reads FQGNSA. CDR3 size: 15 residues. The V end was cut by 5 bases, the J end by 4 bases, with 17 bases between. The CDR3 reads CASSPAGLLPYGYTF. In nucleotides, the CDR3 is TGTGCCAGCAGCCCCGCAGGCCTCCTTCCCTATGGCTACACCTTC.

The chain uses TRBV7-6 and TRBJ2-2; 12 bases agree with TRBD2. Looked up from germline, CDR1 is SGHVS and CDR2 is FNYEAQ. V trimming: 8 bases; J trimming: 3 bases; junction bases outside the gene matches: 7. The CDR3 has 16 amino acids. The CDR3 spells CASSSPSGGDTGELFF. The CDR3 nucleotides are TGTGCCAGCTCCTCCCCTAGCGGGGGGGACACCGGGGAGCTGTTTTTT.

This clonotype came up a few times. CDR3 protein: CASSPQGGSEKLFF. The CDR3 DNA follows: TGTGCCAGCAGTCCACAGGGCGGGAGCGAAAAACTGTTTTTT. The gene calls are TRBV6-5 and TRBJ1-4; a weak D match, TRBD1 (6 bases). Trimming shortened V by 5 bases and J by 8 bases, and 15 bases separated the two germline ends. The length of the CDR3 is 14 residues. CDR1 is MNHEY, CDR2 SVGAGI, per germline.

The table lists this clonotype with a few counts. V gene TRBV27 combines with J gene TRBJ1-2; the D gene is possibly TRBD1 (6 bases). Germline loops: CDR1 MNHEY, CDR2 SMNVEV (reference sequence). Trimming took off 4 bases at V and 6 bases at J, with 21 bases between the two ends. The CDR3 loop spans 16 amino acids. The CDR3 loop reads CASSSPSRGQSNGYTF. The CDR3 bases are TGTGCCAGCAGTTCACCCTCGCGGGGGCAAAGCAATGGCTACACCTTC.

This clonotype was seen ten or more times. The chain links TRBV7-9 to TRBJ1-1, with a tentative D call TRBD1 (5 bases). V lost 8 bases and J 2 bases, leaving 15 bases between the germline ends. Germline CDR1 and CDR2: SEHNR and FQNEAQ (reference sequence). The CDR3 sequence is 14 residues long. This chain's CDR3 is CASRPGGGNTEAFF. The CDR3 region has the DNA TGTGCCAGCCGCCCGGGGGGGGGAAACACTGAAGCTTTCTTT.

This clonotype was recorded many times. The chain has TRBV7-6 and TRBJ2-7; 12 nucleotides line up with TRBD2. J was trimmed by 2 bases and V by 5 bases; bases with no gene match: 4. Germline CDR1 SGHVS, CDR2 FNYEAQ. The CDR3 is made up of 15 amino acids. CDR3: CASSQLAGGTYEQYF. The CDR3 DNA is TGTGCCAGCAGCCAACTAGCGGGGGGAACCTACGAGCAGTACTTC.

This chain connects TRBV6-2 or TRBV6-3 to TRBJ1-2; TRBD1 might be the D (6 bases). Germline assignment: CDR1 MNHEY and CDR2 SVGEGT. The CDR3 runs 15 residues. V lost 4 bases to trimming and J lost 2 bases, with 14 bases between them. For the CDR3, the DNA is TGTGCCAGCAGTTCCGGGGGGGGCTCGAACTATGGCTACACCTTC. Protein sequence: CASSSGGGSNYGYTF.

This clonotype came up many times. The chain employs TRBV7-2 and TRBJ2-1; no reliable D call. CDR1 and CDR2 (germline): SGHTA, FQGNSA. V lost 5 bases to trimming and J lost 4 bases, with 15 bases between them. The CDR3 contains 15 residues. This chain's CDR3 is CASSTIAVSYNEQFF. The CDR3 DNA sequence: TGTGCCAGCAGCACGATCGCGGTCTCTTACAATGAGCAGTTCTTC. The full variable domain, completed using reference TRBV7-2 and TRBJ2-1, is GAGVSQSPSNKVTEKGKDVELRCDPISGHTALYWYRQSLGQGLEFLIYFQGNSAPDKSGLPSDRFSAERTGGSVSTLTIQRTQQEDSAVYLCASSTIAVSYNEQFFGPGTRLTVL.

The sample holds a few counts of this clonotype. The chain links TRBV7-9 to TRBJ2-1, with D hard to call. The CDR3 totals 13 residues. The germline gives CDR1 SEHNR, CDR2 FQNEAQ (reference sequence). V was shortened by 3 bases and J by 6 bases, with 9 bases between the two germline ends. The CDR3 DNA reads as TGTGCCAGCAGCTTTGGCGGTAGCAATGAGCAGTTCTTC. Its translation: CASSFGGSNEQFF.

This clonotype came up a few times. The chain uses TRBV20-1 and TRBJ2-5, with D tentatively TRBD2 (5 bases). This CDR3 contains 15 residues. The V and J ends lost 0 bases and 5 bases respectively, with 16 bases between them. Germline loops: CDR1 DFQATT, CDR2 SNEGSKA (reference sequence). This CDR3 is CSAREEESYEETQYF. In DNA, the CDR3 is TGCAGTGCTAGAGAGGAGGAAAGCTACGAGGAGACCCAGTACTTC.

This chain connects TRBV28 to TRBJ1-2, with D possibly matching TRBD1 (5 bases). This CDR3 is built from 15 residues. Germline assignment: CDR1 MDHEN and CDR2 SYDVKM. The ends were cut back, 6 bases at V and 3 bases at J, with 17 bases in the middle. In nucleotides, the CDR3 is TGTGCCAGCAGCTCACCCCAGGGAACTTACTATGGCTACACCTTC. This encodes CASSSPQGTYYGYTF.

The chain uses TRBV10-3 and TRBJ2-2; perhaps TRBD1 as D (6 bases). The CDR3 covers 17 residues. Trimming took 7 bases from V and 0 from J, leaving 18 bases between them. CDR1 is ENHRY, CDR2 SYGVKD, per germline. The CDR3 sequence is CAINSHRDTPNTGELFF. The CDR3 region has the DNA TGTGCCATCAATTCTCACCGGGACACGCCGAACACCGGGGAGCTGTTTTTT.

The rearrangement joins TRBV27 to TRBJ2-2; 8 bases line up with TRBD1. CDR1 is MNHEY, CDR2 SMNVEV, per germline (reference sequence). The CDR3 runs to 16 residues. Trimming took 5 bases from V and 1 from J; bases not matched to a gene: 6. CDR3 sequence reads: CASSRPGTGNTGELFF. The CDR3 DNA follows: TGTGCCAGCAGTCGCCCCGGGACAGGGAACACCGGGGAGCTGTTTTTT.

The table lists this clonotype with a few counts. The rearrangement joins TRBV7-9 to TRBJ2-6; possible D gene TRBD1, 5 bases. The CDR3 is made up of 18 amino acids. Trimming pared 5 bases from V and 5 bases from J, leaving 22 bases between. The germline CDR1 and CDR2 sequences are SEHNR and FQNEAQ (reference sequence). The CDR3 DNA reads TGTGCCAGCAGCCCTACGGGCCAGGGTTCTGAGTGGGCCAACGTCCTGACTTTC. This gives the protein CASSPTGQGSEWANVLTF.

The CDR3 loop reads CASSYGPYMVFGANVLTF. The CDR3 DNA is TGTGCCAGCAGTTACGGGCCTTACATGGTATTCGGGGCCAACGTCCTGACTTTC. The V call is TRBV6-2 or TRBV6-3, the J call TRBJ2-6; D is unclear. Germline V gene data show CDR1 as MNHEY and CDR2 as SVGEGT. Trimming removed 2 bases at V and 4 bases at J, with 18 bases between. The CDR3 length is 18 residues.

V and J are TRBV7-2 and TRBJ1-6, with 7 positions matching TRBD1. The CDR3 consists of 15 residues. V lost 5 bases to trimming and J lost 6 bases; unmatched junction nucleotides: 7. In germline, CDR1 is SGHTA, CDR2 FQGNSA. The chain's CDR3 is CASSPGGGPNSPLHF. The DNA of the CDR3 is TGTGCCAGCAGCCCAGGGGGGGGGCCTAATTCACCCCTCCACTTT.

This clonotype came up many times. The rearrangement links TRBV7-2 to TRBJ2-1; TRBD2 agrees at 8 bases. After removal of 4 bases from V and 3 bases from J, the junction contained 5 bases not matched to a gene. CDR3 size: 15 residues. From germline, CDR1 is SGHTA and CDR2 FQGNSA. CDR3 residues: CASSYTSGYYNEQFF. As DNA, the CDR3 is TGTGCCAGCAGCTATACTAGCGGTTACTACAATGAGCAGTTCTTC.

CDR3 sequence reads: CSARDLRGPGNTIYF. The CDR3 region has the DNA TGCAGTGCTAGAGATCTAAGGGGGCCTGGAAACACCATATATTTT. V usage is TRBV20-1 and J usage is TRBJ1-3, with 7 bases identical to TRBD1. The ends lost 0 bases at V and 2 bases at J; junction bases unmatched: 4. This CDR3 is 15 amino acids long. Germline CDR1 is DFQATT and CDR2 is SNEGSKA (reference sequence).